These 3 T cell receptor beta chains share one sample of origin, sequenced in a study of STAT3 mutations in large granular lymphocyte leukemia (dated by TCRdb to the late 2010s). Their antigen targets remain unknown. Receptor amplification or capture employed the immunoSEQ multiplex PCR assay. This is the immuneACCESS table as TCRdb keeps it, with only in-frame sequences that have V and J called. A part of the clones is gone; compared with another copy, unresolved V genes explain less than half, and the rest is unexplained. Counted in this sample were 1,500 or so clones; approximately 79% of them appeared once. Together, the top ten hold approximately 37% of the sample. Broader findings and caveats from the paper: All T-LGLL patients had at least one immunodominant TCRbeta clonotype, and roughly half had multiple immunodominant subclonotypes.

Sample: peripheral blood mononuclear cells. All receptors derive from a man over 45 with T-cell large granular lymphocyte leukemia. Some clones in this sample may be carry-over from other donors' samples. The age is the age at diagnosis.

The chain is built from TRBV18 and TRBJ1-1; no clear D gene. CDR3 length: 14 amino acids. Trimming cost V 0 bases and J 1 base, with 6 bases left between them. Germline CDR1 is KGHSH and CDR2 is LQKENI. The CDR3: CASSPPSGNTEAFF. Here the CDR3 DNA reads TGTGCCAGCTCACCACCCTCGGGGAACACTGAAGCTTTCTTT.

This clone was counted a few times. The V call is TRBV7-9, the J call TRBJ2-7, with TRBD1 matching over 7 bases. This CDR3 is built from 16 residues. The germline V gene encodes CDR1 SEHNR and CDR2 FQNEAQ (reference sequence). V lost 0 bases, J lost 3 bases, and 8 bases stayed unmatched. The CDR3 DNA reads TGTGCCAGCAGCTTAGCAAGGGACAGCCTCAACTACGAGCAGTACTTC. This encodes CASSLARDSLNYEQYF.

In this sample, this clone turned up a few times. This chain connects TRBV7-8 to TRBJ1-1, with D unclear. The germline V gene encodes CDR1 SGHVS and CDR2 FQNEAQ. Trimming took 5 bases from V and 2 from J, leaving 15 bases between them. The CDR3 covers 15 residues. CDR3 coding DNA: TGTGCCAGCAGCGAAGGCCAGCTTTATAACACTGAAGCTTTCTTT. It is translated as CASSEGQLYNTEAFF.